These T cell receptor beta chains were read from a single sample in a study of blood T cell repertoires in COVID-19. Sequencing was performed with immunoSEQ multiplex PCR; in TCRdb, only in-frame clones are kept and a portion is missing. The profile shows under 250,000 clones, about 83% of them singletons. Material for sequencing was peripheral blood. These receptors came from a man aged 45-65 years with active or convalescent COVID-19. Each CDR3 is given with its conserved first and last residue. Each record gives: D gene, CDR3 length, clone size, J gene, V gene, CDR3 protein, CDR3 DNA. The D gene is left open where the match is weak. Rows may omit the clone size; those that give it use once, few, many or a size class.

D: TRBD1
length: 14
size: .
J: TRBJ1-2
V: TRBV2
CDR3: CASSRQGAVYGYTF
DNA: TGTGCCAGCAGTAGACAGGGGGCAGTCTATGGCTACACCTTC

D: .
length: 16
size: .
J: TRBJ2-7
V: TRBV7-2
CDR3: CASSLESERAGVEQYF
DNA: TGTGCCAGCAGCTTAGAGTCCGAGCGGGCTGGGGTCGAGCAGTACTTC

D: TRBD2
length: 13
size: .
J: TRBJ2-1
V: TRBV18
CDR3: CASSPGTTNEQFF
DNA: TGTGCCAGCTCACCCGGGACTACAAATGAGCAGTTCTTC

D: TRBD2
length: 15
size: .
J: TRBJ2-3
V: TRBV4-1
CDR3: CASSQGLAGTDTQYF
DNA: TGCGCCAGCAGCCAAGGACTAGCGGGCACAGATACGCAGTATTTT

D: TRBD2
length: 14
size: .
J: TRBJ2-2
V: TRBV5-4
CDR3: CASSLRGGAGELFF
DNA: TGTGCCAGCAGCTTGCGTGGGGGGGCCGGGGAGCTGTTTTTT

D: .
length: 14
size: many
J: TRBJ1-1
V: TRBV10-3
CDR3: CAISESATDTEAFF
DNA: TGTGCCATCAGTGAAAGCGCGACCGACACTGAAGCTTTCTTT

D: .
length: 13
size: .
J: TRBJ1-4
V: TRBV30
CDR3: CAWSEQVNEKLFF
DNA: TGTGCCTGGAGTGAACAGGTGAATGAAAAACTGTTTTTT

D: .
length: 13
size: once
J: TRBJ2-7
V: TRBV7-9
CDR3: CASSRNSIGEQYF
DNA: TGTGCCAGCAGCCGGAACAGCATTGGCGAGCAGTACTTC

D: .
length: 15
size: .
J: TRBJ1-1
V: TRBV27
CDR3: CASSPFGEMNTEAFF
DNA: TGTGCCAGCAGTCCCTTCGGGGAGATGAACACTGAAGCTTTCTTT

D: .
length: 15
size: .
J: TRBJ1-1
V: TRBV6-5
CDR3: CASSYLAGGDAEAFF
DNA: TGTGCCAGCAGTTATCTGGCAGGAGGAGACGCTGAAGCTTTCTTT

D: .
length: 18
size: .
J: TRBJ1-1
V: TRBV28
CDR3: CASSLPSQGGWMSTEAFF
DNA: TGTGCCAGCAGTTTACCATCCCAGGGAGGGTGGATGAGTACTGAAGCTTTCTTT

D: .
length: 13
size: few
J: TRBJ1-2
V: TRBV12-3/TRBV12-4
CDR3: CASSLGTVYGYTF
DNA: TGTGCCAGCAGTTTAGGGACAGTCTATGGCTACACCTTC

D: .
length: 14
size: few
J: TRBJ2-3
V: TRBV27
CDR3: CASMVQAHTDTQYF
DNA: TGTGCCAGCATGGTACAGGCCCACACAGATACGCAGTATTTT

D: .
length: 14
size: .
J: TRBJ2-4
V: TRBV28
CDR3: CASSFFLAKNIQYF
DNA: TGTGCCAGCAGTTTCTTCCTAGCCAAAAACATTCAGTACTTC

D: TRBD1
length: 14
size: .
J: TRBJ1-4
V: TRBV10-2
CDR3: CASSDNRGNEKLFF
DNA: TGCGCCAGCAGTGACAACAGGGGCAATGAAAAACTGTTTTTT

D: TRBD2
length: 14
size: .
J: TRBJ2-5
V: TRBV6-5
CDR3: CATSQLAGRETQYF
DNA: TGTGCCACCTCCCAACTAGCGGGAAGAGAGACCCAGTACTTC

D: .
length: 15
size: few
J: TRBJ2-3
V: TRBV5-1
CDR3: CASSLAGTRTDTQYF
DNA: TGCGCCAGCAGCTTAGCGGGTACAAGAACAGATACGCAGTATTTT

D: .
length: 14
size: .
J: TRBJ2-1
V: TRBV7-2
CDR3: CASSLGRQYNEQFF
DNA: TGTGCCAGCAGCTTAGGCAGACAGTACAATGAGCAGTTCTTC

D: TRBD1
length: 16
size: .
J: TRBJ2-1
V: TRBV5-4
CDR3: CASSSSRDRGRGEQFF
DNA: TGTGCCAGCAGTTCCTCCCGGGACAGGGGTCGGGGTGAGCAGTTCTTC

D: TRBD1
length: 15
size: .
J: TRBJ1-2
V: TRBV5-1
CDR3: CASSPIGTEPYGYTF
DNA: TGCGCCAGCAGCCCTATCGGGACAGAACCATATGGCTACACCTTC

D: TRBD2
length: 15
size: .
J: TRBJ2-5
V: TRBV19
CDR3: CASSIPAGGPETQYF
DNA: TGTGCCAGTAGTATCCCAGCGGGAGGGCCGGAGACCCAGTACTTC

D: .
length: 11
size: .
J: TRBJ1-1
V: TRBV12-3/TRBV12-4
CDR3: CASATVTEAFF
DNA: TGTGCCAGCGCTACAGTCACTGAAGCTTTCTTT

D: .
length: 12
size: once
J: TRBJ2-2
V: TRBV12-3/TRBV12-4
CDR3: CASREGTGELFF
DNA: TGTGCCAGCAGGGAGGGGACCGGGGAGCTGTTTTTT

D: .
length: 14
size: .
J: TRBJ1-1
V: TRBV2
CDR3: CASSAWDKNTEAFF
DNA: TGTGCCAGCAGTGCCTGGGACAAGAACACTGAAGCTTTCTTT

D: .
length: 16
size: .
J: TRBJ2-1
V: TRBV5-8
CDR3: CASSPFTSISYNEQFF
DNA: TGTGCCAGCAGCCCATTTACTAGCATCTCCTACAATGAGCAGTTCTTC

D: TRBD1
length: 16
size: .
J: TRBJ2-5
V: TRBV7-2
CDR3: CASSLAMGQGGETQYF
DNA: TGTGCCAGCAGCTTAGCGATGGGACAGGGGGGAGAGACCCAGTACTTC

D: .
length: 16
size: .
J: TRBJ1-2
V: TRBV6-1
CDR3: CASSERMAGKDYGYTF
DNA: TGTGCCAGCAGTGAAAGGATGGCGGGGAAGGACTATGGCTACACCTTC

D: .
length: 14
size: once
J: TRBJ2-7
V: TRBV24-1
CDR3: CATSGQGLFDEQYF
DNA: TGTGCCACCAGTGGACAGGGACTTTTCGACGAGCAGTACTTC

D: .
length: 13
size: .
J: TRBJ2-3
V: TRBV30
CDR3: CAWTLASADTQYF
DNA: TGTGCCTGGACACTAGCAAGCGCAGATACGCAGTATTTT

D: .
length: 14
size: .
J: TRBJ1-2
V: TRBV2
CDR3: CASSPNQGNYGYTF
DNA: TGTGCCAGCAGTCCCAATCAGGGGAACTATGGCTACACCTTC

D: .
length: 16
size: .
J: TRBJ1-6
V: TRBV28
CDR3: CASSLPVGGLGSPLHF
DNA: TGTGCCAGCAGTCTACCCGTCGGGGGGCTAGGTTCACCCCTCCACTTT

D: TRBD2
length: 16
size: once
J: TRBJ2-1
V: TRBV6-6
CDR3: CASSRPGLAGDNEQFF
DNA: TGTGCCAGCAGTCGACCGGGACTAGCGGGAGATAATGAGCAGTTCTTC

D: TRBD2
length: 17
size: .
J: TRBJ2-4
V: TRBV7-8
CDR3: CASSPGTSGGEGNIQYF
DNA: TGTGCCAGCAGCCCTGGGACTAGCGGGGGTGAGGGGAACATTCAGTACTTC

D: .
length: 12
size: .
J: TRBJ2-3
V: TRBV5-4
CDR3: CASSLPRDTQYF
DNA: TGTGCCAGCAGCCTTCCCAGGGATACGCAGTATTTT

D: TRBD1
length: 15
size: .
J: TRBJ2-7
V: TRBV6-1
CDR3: CASSEMMTGRNEQYF
DNA: TGTGCCAGCAGTGAAATGATGACAGGGCGGAACGAGCAGTACTTC

D: .
length: 13
size: .
J: TRBJ1-3
V: TRBV10-1
CDR3: CASGPNTGNTIYF
DNA: TGCGCCAGCGGCCCCAACACTGGAAACACCATATATTTT

D: .
length: 14
size: .
J: TRBJ1-4
V: TRBV7-2
CDR3: CASSLDSRIEKLFF
DNA: TGTGCCAGCAGCTTAGATAGCCGAATTGAAAAACTGTTTTTT

D: .
length: 15
size: .
J: TRBJ2-2
V: TRBV6-5
CDR3: CASSYFPTFSGELFF
DNA: TGTGCCAGCAGTTACTTCCCGACATTTTCCGGGGAGCTGTTTTTT

D: .
length: 12
size: .
J: TRBJ1-1
V: TRBV7-8
CDR3: CASTQSSTEAFF
DNA: TGTGCCAGCACACAGAGTTCGACTGAAGCTTTCTTT

D: .
length: 14
size: .
J: TRBJ1-3
V: TRBV7-9
CDR3: CASSLMRSGNTIYF
DNA: TGTGCCAGCAGCCTCATGCGCTCTGGAAACACCATATATTTT

D: TRBD1
length: 18
size: .
J: TRBJ1-3
V: TRBV6-2/TRBV6-3
CDR3: CASSYRTGSGASGNTIYF
DNA: TGTGCCAGCAGTTATCGGACAGGGTCGGGCGCCTCTGGAAACACCATATATTTT

D: TRBD2
length: 15
size: .
J: TRBJ2-2
V: TRBV3-1/TRBV3-2
CDR3: CASSQDRGGTGELFF
DNA: TGTGCCAGCAGCCAAGACCGGGGGGGCACCGGGGAGCTGTTTTTT

D: TRBD1
length: 14
size: .
J: TRBJ1-5
V: TRBV6-5
CDR3: CASSHQGADQPQHF
DNA: TGTGCCAGCAGTCACCAGGGGGCGGATCAGCCCCAGCATTTT

D: TRBD1
length: 13
size: .
J: TRBJ2-2
V: TRBV18
CDR3: CASGQGFSGELFF
DNA: TGTGCCAGCGGACAGGGTTTCTCCGGGGAGCTGTTTTTT

D: .
length: 15
size: .
J: TRBJ1-1
V: TRBV19
CDR3: CASSTAGAMTTEAFF
DNA: TGTGCCAGTAGTACAGCCGGAGCTATGACCACTGAAGCTTTCTTT

D: .
length: 11
size: .
J: TRBJ2-7
V: TRBV5-1
CDR3: CASALGDEQYF
DNA: TGCGCCAGCGCTCTAGGGGACGAGCAGTACTTC

D: TRBD2
length: 16
size: .
J: TRBJ2-1
V: TRBV3-1/TRBV3-2
CDR3: CASSQVARLAGNEQFF
DNA: TGTGCCAGCAGCCAAGTGGCGCGACTAGCGGGGAATGAGCAGTTCTTC

D: .
length: 15
size: .
J: TRBJ2-7
V: TRBV6-6
CDR3: CASSAPQDSHLEQYF
DNA: TGTGCCAGCAGTGCCCCCCAGGACAGCCACTTAGAGCAGTACTTC

D: .
length: 15
size: .
J: TRBJ1-6
V: TRBV6-5
CDR3: CASSPTRGKDSPLHF
DNA: TGTGCCAGCAGTCCCACCCGGGGGAAGGATTCACCCCTCCACTTT

D: TRBD1
length: 16
size: once
J: TRBJ2-2
V: TRBV10-1
CDR3: CASSEWGQGITGELFF
DNA: TGCGCCAGCAGTGAGTGGGGACAGGGGATCACCGGGGAGCTGTTTTTT

D: .
length: 14
size: .
J: TRBJ1-2
V: TRBV6-4
CDR3: CASSPATGNYGYTF
DNA: TGTGCCAGCAGTCCCGCGACAGGCAACTATGGCTACACCTTC

D: TRBD1
length: 14
size: .
J: TRBJ2-7
V: TRBV6-1
CDR3: CASSERQGVDEQYF
DNA: TGTGCCAGCAGTGAACGACAGGGGGTGGACGAGCAGTACTTC

D: .
length: 16
size: .
J: TRBJ2-2
V: TRBV30
CDR3: CAWTLGPGGPGGELFF
DNA: TGTGCCTGGACCTTAGGGCCAGGGGGGCCTGGCGGGGAGCTGTTTTTT

D: TRBD1
length: 14
size: once
J: TRBJ1-4
V: TRBV27
CDR3: CASSSEGAGEKLFF
DNA: TGTGCCAGCAGTTCAGAGGGGGCAGGAGAAAAACTGTTTTTT

D: .
length: 14
size: .
J: TRBJ1-1
V: TRBV5-1
CDR3: CASKSPGANTEAFF
DNA: TGCGCCAGCAAGTCTCCAGGGGCGAACACTGAAGCTTTCTTT

D: .
length: 13
size: .
J: TRBJ2-5
V: TRBV9
CDR3: CASSVDSEETQYF
DNA: TGTGCCAGCAGCGTGGACAGCGAAGAGACCCAGTACTTC

D: TRBD2
length: 15
size: .
J: TRBJ2-3
V: TRBV18
CDR3: CASSPGAGGADTQYF
DNA: TGTGCCAGCTCACCCGGAGCGGGAGGGGCAGATACGCAGTATTTT